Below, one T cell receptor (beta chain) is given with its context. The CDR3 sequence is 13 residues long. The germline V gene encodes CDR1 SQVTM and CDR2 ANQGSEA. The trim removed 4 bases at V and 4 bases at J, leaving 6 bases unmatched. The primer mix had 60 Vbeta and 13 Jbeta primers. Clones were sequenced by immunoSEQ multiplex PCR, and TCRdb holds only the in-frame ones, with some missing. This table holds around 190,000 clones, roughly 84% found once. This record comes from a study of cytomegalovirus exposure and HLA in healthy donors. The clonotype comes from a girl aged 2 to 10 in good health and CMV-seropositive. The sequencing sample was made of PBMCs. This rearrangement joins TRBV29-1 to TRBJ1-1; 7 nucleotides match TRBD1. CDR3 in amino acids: CSVAGGGGTEAFF. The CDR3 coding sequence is TGCAGCGTTGCAGGGGGAGGCGGCACTGAAGCTTTCTTT.